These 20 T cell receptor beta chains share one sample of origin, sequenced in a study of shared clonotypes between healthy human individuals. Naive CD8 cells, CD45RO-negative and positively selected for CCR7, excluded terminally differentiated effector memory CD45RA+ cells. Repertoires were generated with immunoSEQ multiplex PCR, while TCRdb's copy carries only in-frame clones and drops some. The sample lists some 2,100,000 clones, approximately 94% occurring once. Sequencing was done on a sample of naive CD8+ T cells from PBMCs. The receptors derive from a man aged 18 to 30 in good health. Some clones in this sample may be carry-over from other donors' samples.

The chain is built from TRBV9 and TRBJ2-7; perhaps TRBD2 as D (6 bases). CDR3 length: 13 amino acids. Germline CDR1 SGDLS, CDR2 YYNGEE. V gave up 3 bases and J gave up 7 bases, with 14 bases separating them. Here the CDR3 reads CASSAGSGGEQYF. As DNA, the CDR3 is TGTGCCAGCAGCGCGGGCTCTGGGGGGGAGCAGTACTTC.

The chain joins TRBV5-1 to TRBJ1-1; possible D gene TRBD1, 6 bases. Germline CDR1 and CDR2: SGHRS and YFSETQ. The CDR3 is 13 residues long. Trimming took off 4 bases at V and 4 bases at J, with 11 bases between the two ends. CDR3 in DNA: TGCGCCAGCAGCAAGGGGGGAGTCACTGAAGCTTTCTTT. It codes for CASSKGGVTEAFF.

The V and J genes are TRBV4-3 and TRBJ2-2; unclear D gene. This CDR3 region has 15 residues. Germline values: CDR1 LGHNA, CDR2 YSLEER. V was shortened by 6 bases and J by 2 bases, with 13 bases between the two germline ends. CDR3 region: CASRGGLLNTGELFF. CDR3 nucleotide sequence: TGCGCCAGCAGGGGCGGTCTGCTAAACACCGGGGAGCTGTTTTTT.

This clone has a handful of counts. The CDR3 loop reads CASSASRERLYEQYF. The CDR3 DNA is TGCGCCAGCAGTGCTTCGCGGGAGCGTCTTTACGAGCAGTACTTC. The chain carries TRBV10-1 and TRBJ2-7, with 7 bases that match TRBD2. This CDR3 has 15 amino acids. The junction had 10 bases not matched to a gene; V was cut back by 4 bases and J by 4 bases. Germline values: CDR1 WNHNN, CDR2 SYGVQD (reference sequence).

The CDR3 spells CASSPRRGSYEQYF. In DNA, the CDR3 is TGTGCCAGCAGCCCCCGGAGGGGCTCCTACGAGCAGTACTTC. This sequence joins TRBV7-9 and TRBJ2-7, with D possibly TRBD2 on 6 matching bases. The CDR3 is 14 residues long. Trimming stripped 5 bases from V and 0 bases from J, with 11 bases between. CDR1 SEHNR and CDR2 FQNEAQ come from the germline V gene (reference sequence).

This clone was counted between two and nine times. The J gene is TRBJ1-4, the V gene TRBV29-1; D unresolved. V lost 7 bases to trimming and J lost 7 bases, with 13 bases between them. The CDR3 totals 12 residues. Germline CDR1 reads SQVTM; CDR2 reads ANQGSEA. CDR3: CSAQGIFEKLFF. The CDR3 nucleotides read TGCAGCGCACAAGGGATTTTTGAAAAACTGTTTTTT. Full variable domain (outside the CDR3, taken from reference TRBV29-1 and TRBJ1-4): SAVISQKPSRDICQRGTSLTIQCQVDSQVTMMFWYRQQPGQSLTLIATANQGSEATYESGFVIDKFPISRPNLTFSTLTVSNMSPEDSSIYLCSAQGIFEKLFFGSGTQLSVL.

Written as DNA, the CDR3 is TGTGCCAGCGACAGGGGTCCCTACGAGCAGTACTTC. This codes for CASDRGPYEQYF. The rearrangement links TRBV2 to TRBJ2-7, with 8 bases fitting TRBD1. Looked up from germline, CDR1 is SNHLY and CDR2 is FYNNEI. V trimming: 8 bases; J trimming: 2 bases; junction bases outside the gene matches: 2. The CDR3 spans 12 residues.

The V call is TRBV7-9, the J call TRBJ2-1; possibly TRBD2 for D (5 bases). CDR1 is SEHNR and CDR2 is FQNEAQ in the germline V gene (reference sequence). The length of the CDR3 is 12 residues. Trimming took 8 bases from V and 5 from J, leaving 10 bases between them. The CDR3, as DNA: TGTGCCAGCCTCGGGGAAGACAATGAGCAGTTCTTC. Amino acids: CASLGEDNEQFF.

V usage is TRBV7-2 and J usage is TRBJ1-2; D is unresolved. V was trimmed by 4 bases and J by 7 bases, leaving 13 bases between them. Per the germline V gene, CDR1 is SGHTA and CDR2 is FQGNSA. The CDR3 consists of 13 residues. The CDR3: CASSSLSGSGYTF. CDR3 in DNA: TGTGCCAGCAGCTCCCTATCGGGCTCTGGCTACACCTTC.

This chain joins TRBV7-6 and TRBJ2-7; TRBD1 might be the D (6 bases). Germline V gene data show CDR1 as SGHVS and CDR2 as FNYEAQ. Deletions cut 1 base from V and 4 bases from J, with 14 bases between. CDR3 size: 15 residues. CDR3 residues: CASSLGAGDNYEQYF. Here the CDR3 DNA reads TGTGCCAGCAGCTTAGGTGCAGGGGATAATTACGAGCAGTACTTC.

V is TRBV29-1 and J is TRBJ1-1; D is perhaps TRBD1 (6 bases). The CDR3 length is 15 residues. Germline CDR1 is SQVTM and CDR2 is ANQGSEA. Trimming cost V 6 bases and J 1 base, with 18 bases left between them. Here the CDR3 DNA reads TGCAGCGTCGCAATAAAGGGACACCCGAACACTGAAGCTTTCTTT. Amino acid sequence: CSVAIKGHPNTEAFF.

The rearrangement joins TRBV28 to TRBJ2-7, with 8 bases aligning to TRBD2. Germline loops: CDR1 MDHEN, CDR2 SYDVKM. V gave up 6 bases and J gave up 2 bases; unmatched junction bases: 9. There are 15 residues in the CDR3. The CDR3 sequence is CASRGLAGIAYEQYF. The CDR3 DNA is TGTGCCAGCAGGGGCCTAGCGGGCATCGCCTACGAGCAGTACTTC.

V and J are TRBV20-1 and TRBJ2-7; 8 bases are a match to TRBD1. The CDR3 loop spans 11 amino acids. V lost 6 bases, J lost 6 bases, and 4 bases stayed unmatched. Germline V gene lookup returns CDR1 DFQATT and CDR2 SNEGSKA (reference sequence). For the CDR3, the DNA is TGCAGTGCACTGGACAGGGTCGAGCAGTACTTC. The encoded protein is CSALDRVEQYF.

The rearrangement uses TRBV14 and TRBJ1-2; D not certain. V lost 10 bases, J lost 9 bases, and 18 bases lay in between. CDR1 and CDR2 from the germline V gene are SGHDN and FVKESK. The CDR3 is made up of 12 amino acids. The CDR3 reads CATMLQFTSYTF. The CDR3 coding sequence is TGTGCCACAATGCTACAGTTTACGAGCTACACCTTC.

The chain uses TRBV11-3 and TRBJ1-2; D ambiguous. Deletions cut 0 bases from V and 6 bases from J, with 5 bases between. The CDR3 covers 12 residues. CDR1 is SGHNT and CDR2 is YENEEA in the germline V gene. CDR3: CASSLDGDGYTF. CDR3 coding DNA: TGTGCCAGCAGCTTAGATGGGGATGGCTACACCTTC.

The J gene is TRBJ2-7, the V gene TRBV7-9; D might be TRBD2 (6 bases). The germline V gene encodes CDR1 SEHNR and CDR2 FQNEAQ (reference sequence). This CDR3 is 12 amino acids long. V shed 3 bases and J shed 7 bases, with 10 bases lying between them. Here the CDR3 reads CASSFWGEEQYF. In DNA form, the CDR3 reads TGTGCCAGCAGCTTTTGGGGGGAGGAGCAGTACTTC.

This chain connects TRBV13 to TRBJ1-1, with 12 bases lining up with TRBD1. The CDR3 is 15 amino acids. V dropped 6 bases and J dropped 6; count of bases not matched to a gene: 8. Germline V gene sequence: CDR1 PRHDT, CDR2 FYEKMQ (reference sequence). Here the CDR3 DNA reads TGTGCCAGCAGACTCCCGGGACAGGGGGCCCCTGAAGCTTTCTTT. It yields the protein CASRLPGQGAPEAFF.

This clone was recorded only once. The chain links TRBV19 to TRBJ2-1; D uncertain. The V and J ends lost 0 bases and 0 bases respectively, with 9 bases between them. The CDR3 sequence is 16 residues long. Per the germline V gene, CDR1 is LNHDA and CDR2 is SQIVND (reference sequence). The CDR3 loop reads CASSIDSESSYNEQFF. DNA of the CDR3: TGTGCCAGTAGTATAGACAGCGAGAGCTCCTACAATGAGCAGTTCTTC.

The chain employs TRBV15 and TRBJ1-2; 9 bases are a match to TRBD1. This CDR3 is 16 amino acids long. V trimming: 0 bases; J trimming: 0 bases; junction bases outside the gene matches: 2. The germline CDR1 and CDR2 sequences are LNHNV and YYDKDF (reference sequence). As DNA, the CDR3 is TGTGCCACCAGCAGAGACGGACAGGGGCCTAACTATGGCTACACCTTC. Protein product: CATSRDGQGPNYGYTF.

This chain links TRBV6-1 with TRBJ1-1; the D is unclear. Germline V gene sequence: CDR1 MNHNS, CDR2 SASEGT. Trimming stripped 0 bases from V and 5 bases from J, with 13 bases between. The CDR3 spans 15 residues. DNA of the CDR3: TGTGCCAGCAGTGAAGCGTGGGGTACGCGGACTGAAGCTTTCTTT. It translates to CASSEAWGTRTEAFF.